Below are 9 T cell receptor beta chains sequenced from a single sample in a study of PD-1 blockade in classical Hodgkin lymphoma. Each patient experienced a relapse that followed autologous stem cell transplantation, and brentuximab vedotin exposure varied. Some clones are missing from TCRdb's copy, which holds only in-frame ones; the method was immunoSEQ multiplex PCR. Here the sample spans about 97,000 clones, approximately 80% being singletons. The material was peripheral blood mononuclear cells (PBMCs), obtained at baseline. The receptor source for this set is a human donor with classical Hodgkin lymphoma.

V usage is TRBV5-6 and J usage is TRBJ1-5; no clear D gene. The germline V gene has CDR1 SGHDT and CDR2 YYEEEE. The CDR3 is 15 amino acids. The germline V and J ends were trimmed by 0 bases and 0 bases, with 7 bases remaining between them. CDR3 sequence reads: CASSLGAYSNQPQHF. The CDR3 DNA is TGTGCCAGCAGCTTGGGGGCCTATAGCAATCAGCCCCAGCATTTT.

This clone has only a few counts. The chain has TRBV11-3 and TRBJ2-7, with D possibly being TRBD1 or TRBD2 (5 bases each). Germline V gives CDR1 SGHNT, CDR2 YENEEA. The CDR3 runs to 14 residues. Trimming removed 4 bases at V and 8 bases at J, with 18 bases between. In nucleotides, the CDR3 is TGTGCCAGCAGCTCCGGGACCTCCCGGTCACAGCAGTACTTC. Encoded protein: CASSSGTSRSQQYF.

The V call is TRBV11-2, the J call TRBJ2-4; D gene unclear. The germline V gene encodes CDR1 SGHAT and CDR2 FQNNGV. This CDR3 comprises 15 residues. Trimming cost V 5 bases and J 3 bases, with 14 bases left between them. The CDR3 loop is CASSTRVLVKNIQYF. CDR3 DNA sequence: TGTGCCAGCAGCACCCGAGTCTTAGTCAAAAACATTCAGTACTTC.

This clone showed up just once. The chain carries TRBV29-1 and TRBJ1-1, with 7 positions matching TRBD1. CDR1 is SQVTM, CDR2 ANQGSEA, per germline. The CDR3 runs to 14 residues. V shed 6 bases and J 7 bases; nucleotides not matched to a gene: 14. CDR3 sequence reads: CSVAGTATGVEAFF. CDR3 nucleotide sequence: TGCAGCGTGGCCGGGACAGCCACGGGGGTTGAAGCTTTCTTT.

The genes are TRBV14 and TRBJ2-3, with 7 bases matching TRBD1. The CDR3 is 14 amino acids. J gave up 9 bases and V 2 bases, and 8 bases lay outside the gene matches. Germline CDR1 SGHDN, CDR2 FVKESK. CDR3 coding DNA: TGTGCCAGCAGCCAATCCAGCCCGGGACAGACGCAGTATTTT. It codes for CASSQSSPGQTQYF.

The chain carries TRBV10-3 and TRBJ1-2, with a weak D call TRBD1 (6 bases). This CDR3 spans 14 amino acids. V gave up 0 bases and J gave up 8 bases, with 13 bases separating them. Germline-derived CDR1 and CDR2 are ENHRY and SYGVKD. The CDR3 loop reads CAISESDSPWGYTF. CDR3 in DNA: TGTGCCATCAGTGAGTCGGACAGCCCTTGGGGCTACACCTTC.

This rearrangement joins TRBV10-2 to TRBJ2-7; the D is unclear. Germline-derived CDR1 and CDR2 are WSHSY and SAAADI. The ends were cut back, 6 bases at V and 6 bases at J, with 21 bases in the middle. The CDR3 totals 15 residues. CDR3 amino acids: CASSVGPGAASEQYF. The DNA for the CDR3 is TGCGCCAGCAGCGTAGGACCCGGAGCAGCATCCGAGCAGTACTTC.

The chain carries TRBV6-1 and TRBJ2-7; 9 bases match TRBD2. The ends lost 1 base at V and 7 bases at J; junction bases unmatched: 8. The CDR3 extends over 15 amino acids. The germline V gene has CDR1 MNHNS and CDR2 SASEGT. The CDR3: CASSEGWGLAGEQYF. The CDR3 DNA is TGTGCCAGCAGTGAAGGGTGGGGGCTAGCGGGAGAGCAGTACTTC.

V gene TRBV19 combines with J gene TRBJ2-1, with D possibly TRBD2 on 6 matching bases. The CDR3 totals 13 residues. The V and J ends lost 3 bases and 8 bases respectively, with 11 bases between them. CDR1 and CDR2 (germline): LNHDA, SQIVND (reference sequence). CDR3 nucleotides: TGTGCCAGTAGTATGTCCGGGGGATATGAGCAGTTCTTC. It encodes CASSMSGGYEQFF.